This TCR beta chain derives from a study of beta chain features in type 1 diabetes. A heparinised blood draw that averaged about 100 mL was obtained once from each donor. This clone occurred a few times. Its target is unknown. Germline CDR1 reads KGHSH; CDR2 reads LQKENI. This CDR3 has 15 residues. J lost 0 bases, V lost 3 bases, and 3 bases had no gene match. The study, taken as a whole, reports: Type 1 diabetes patients had TCRB CDR3s that were shorter (moderately but significantly so) in all four CD4+ subsets. For patients and controls alike, PCR might favor shorter templates to the same degree.

Sequenced material consisted of expressed TCRB transcripts (all of the isolated RNA was reverse transcribed). Some clones are missing from TCRdb's copy, which holds only in-frame ones; the method was immunoSEQ multiplex PCR. The sample lists roughly 370,000 clones; roughly 14% were seen once. The source material was naive CD4+ T cells from blood. This sequence joins TRBV18 and TRBJ2-3, with 7 bases fitting TRBD1. This TCR derives from a man younger than 40 in good health. As DNA, the CDR3 is TGTGCCAGCTCACCCGGACAGGCTAGCACAGATACGCAGTATTTT. Protein sequence: CASSPGQASTDTQYF.